The following is a TCR beta chain sequence with its context. What it binds is not known. The junction had 9 bases not matched to a gene; V was cut back by 8 bases and J by 1 base. The CDR3 covers 15 residues. The V gene's germline CDR1 is SGHRS and CDR2 YFSETQ. Donors counted as nominally healthy when sampled, yet unrecorded immune exposures were likely. These data originate in a study of cytomegalovirus exposure and HLA in healthy donors. For the study at large: Early released data comprised around 79 million unique TCRs from HLA-typed donors.

Broader study findings: Prior analysis indicated that the majority of TCR beta V segments exhibited productivity approximately 90% or approximately 30% of the time. TCR beta V- and J-gene trimming, according to a later analysis, was linked to a missense DCLRE1C variant.

This PCR relied on a set of 60 Vbeta primers and 13 Jbeta primers. Profiled with immunoSEQ multiplex PCR; TCRdb holds only in-frame clones, not every one. The sample has around 98,000 clones; around 80% are singletons. The chain carries TRBV5-1 and TRBJ2-3, with TRBD1 matching 8 bases. This TCR was sampled from a man in his forties in good health and CMV-seronegative. Sequencing input: PBMCs. The CDR3 is CASRQGRSGTDTQYF. The CDR3 region has the DNA TGCGCCAGTAGACAGGGGCGCAGCGGCACAGATACGCAGTATTTT.